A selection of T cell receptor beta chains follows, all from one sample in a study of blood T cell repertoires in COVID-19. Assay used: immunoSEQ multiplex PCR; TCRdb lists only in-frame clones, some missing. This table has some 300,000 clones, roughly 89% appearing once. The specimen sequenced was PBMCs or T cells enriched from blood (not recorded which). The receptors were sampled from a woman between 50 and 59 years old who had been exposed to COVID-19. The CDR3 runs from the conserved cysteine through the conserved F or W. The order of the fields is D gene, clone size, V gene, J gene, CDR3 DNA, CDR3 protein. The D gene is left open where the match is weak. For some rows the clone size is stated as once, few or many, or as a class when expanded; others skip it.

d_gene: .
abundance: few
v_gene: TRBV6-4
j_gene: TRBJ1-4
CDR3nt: TGTGCCACCCCAATCTTCCGTAAAACCCTGAGCCGGGAAAAACTGTTTTTT
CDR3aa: CATPIFRKTLSREKLFF

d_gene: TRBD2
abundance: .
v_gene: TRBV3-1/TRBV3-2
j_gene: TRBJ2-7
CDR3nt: TGTGCCAGCAGCCATCGGGGGGGAACCTACGAGCAGTACTTC
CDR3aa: CASSHRGGTYEQYF

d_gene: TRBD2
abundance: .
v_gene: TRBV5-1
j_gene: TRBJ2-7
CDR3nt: TGCGCCAGCAGCCAATGGACTAGCGGTAATACCGAGCAGTACTTC
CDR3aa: CASSQWTSGNTEQYF

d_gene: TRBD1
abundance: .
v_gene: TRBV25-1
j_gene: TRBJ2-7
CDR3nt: TGTGCCAGCAGACGGGACAGTCTCCACGAGCAGTACTTC
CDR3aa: CASRRDSLHEQYF

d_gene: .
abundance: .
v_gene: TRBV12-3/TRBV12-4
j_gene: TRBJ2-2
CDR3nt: TGTGCCAGCATCGGGGATTTCTCCGGGGAGCTGTTTTTT
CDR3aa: CASIGDFSGELFF

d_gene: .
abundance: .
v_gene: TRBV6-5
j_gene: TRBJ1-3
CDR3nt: TGTGCCAGCAGGGAGCACTCAGGGGCTGGAAACACCATATATTTT
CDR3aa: CASREHSGAGNTIYF

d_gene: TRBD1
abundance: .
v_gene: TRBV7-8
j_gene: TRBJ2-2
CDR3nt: TGTGCCAGCAGCTTAAGGGACAGGGCTGGGGAGCTGTTTTTT
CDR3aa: CASSLRDRAGELFF

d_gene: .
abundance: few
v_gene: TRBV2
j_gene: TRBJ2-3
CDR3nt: TGTGCCAGCAGTGAACGACATGGCACAGATACGCAGTATTTT
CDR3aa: CASSERHGTDTQYF

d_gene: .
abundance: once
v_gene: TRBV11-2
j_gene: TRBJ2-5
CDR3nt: TGTGCCAGCAGCTTAGATCCCGTCAGGGGGAGGGAGACCCAGTACTTC
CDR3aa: CASSLDPVRGRETQYF

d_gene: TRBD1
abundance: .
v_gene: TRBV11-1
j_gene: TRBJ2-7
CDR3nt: TGTGCCAGCAGCCTTAACCGGGACAGGGTCTACGAGCAGTACTTC
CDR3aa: CASSLNRDRVYEQYF

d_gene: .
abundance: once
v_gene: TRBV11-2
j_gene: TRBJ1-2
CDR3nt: TGTGCCAGCAGCTTAGCGGGGAACGGCTACACCTTC
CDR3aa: CASSLAGNGYTF

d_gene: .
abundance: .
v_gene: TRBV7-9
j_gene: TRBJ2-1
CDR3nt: TGTGCCAGCATCCTGGTGGGGCAGGGTGACAATGAGCAGTTCTTC
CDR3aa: CASILVGQGDNEQFF

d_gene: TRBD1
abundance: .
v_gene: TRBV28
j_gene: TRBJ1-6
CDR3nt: TGTGCCAGCAGCCAGACTACAGGGGAGTGGAATTCACCCCTCCACTTT
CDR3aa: CASSQTTGEWNSPLHF

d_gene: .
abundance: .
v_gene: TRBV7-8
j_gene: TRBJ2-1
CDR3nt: TGTGCCAGCAGCTTAGTAAAGTTTACAACCTACAATGAGCAGTTCTTC
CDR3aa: CASSLVKFTTYNEQFF